This is a list of T cell receptor beta chains from one sample in a study of T cell responses to AZD1222 COVID-19 vaccine. This table comes from immunoSEQ multiplex PCR, and its TCRdb copy is limited to in-frame clones, with some not included. The repertoire consists of approximately 190,000 clones, with around 90% occurring once and the leading ten covering about 4%. Sequencing was performed on peripheral blood, taken 28 days after the second dose of the MenACWY control vaccine. Receptors were obtained from an adult who received the MenACWY meningococcal vaccine as a control. Each CDR3 is given with its conserved first and last residue. D genes are given only for firm matches.

v_gene | d_gene | CDR3aa
TRBV25-1 | . | CASSEGGRGATNEKLFF
TRBV1 | . | CTSVKGVAKNIQYF
TRBV5-8 | TRBD1 | CASSLGTGLGFGYTF
TRBV30 | . | CAWSVLETQYF
TRBV18 | . | CASSPSGFTKNIQYF
TRBV5-1 | . | CASSDGTRHEQYF
TRBV9 | . | CASSVSTGPSNTEAFF
TRBV14 | TRBD2 | CASSQVLAGAGSSYEQYF
TRBV9 | . | CASSRGTTGAGGETQYF
TRBV4-2 | . | CASSQYRYQETQYF
TRBV5-1 | . | CASSLEAGTIPYGYTF
TRBV3-1/TRBV3-2 | . | CASSGLMAEAFF
TRBV7-9 | . | CASSPLFGNTIYF
TRBV3-1/TRBV3-2 | . | CASSQVRGGNTIYF
TRBV19 | . | CASSTPDPSSYNSPLHF
TRBV5-4 | TRBD2 | CASSVSGSSDEQFF
TRBV9 | TRBD2 | CASSPTSGASSYNEQFF
TRBV6-5 | TRBD1 | CASRTGANQPQHF
TRBV7-6 | . | CASSLYPPSTGTNTEAFF
TRBV7-9 | . | CASSWGAGEGGAFF
TRBV27 | TRBD1 | CASRRQGGYSPLHF
TRBV5-1 | . | CASRTTTNYGYTF
TRBV12-5 | . | CASGPLMGDLRQPQHF
TRBV24-1 | TRBD1 | CATSERTGEVEKLFF
TRBV9 | . | CASSVAGTGSGNTIYF
TRBV6-5 | . | CASSAGAWAFF
TRBV6-5 | . | CGWGTNEKLFF
TRBV19 | . | CASRPGRDF
TRBV5-1 | TRBD2 | CASSLGTSGTQETQYF
TRBV7-2 | . | CASSLGRGRDPGNTIYF
TRBV30 | . | CAWSPGPNQPQHF
TRBV7-3 | TRBD2 | CASSLTTSGTTYEQYF
TRBV9 | . | CASSVRGPRGYTF
TRBV19 | TRBD2 | CASSIKREPGWEQFF
TRBV11-2 | . | CASSIEADTYEQYF
TRBV27 | . | CASSLGRPHEQYF
TRBV27 | . | CASSLWVDTGELFF
TRBV9 | . | CASVGGASGNEQFF
TRBV30 | . | CAWRASREAEAFF
TRBV28 | . | CASTRDVDRTPLHF
TRBV27 | TRBD1 | CASSLQGAQETQYF
TRBV7-9 | TRBD1 | CASSLADRAGQPQHF
TRBV27 | . | CASTHRGLGGYTF
TRBV6-5 | . | CASTMLNNSPLHF
TRBV19 | TRBD1 | CASRGLYSTDTQYF
TRBV6-4 | TRBD2 | CASSETSGRADTQYF
TRBV5-6 | TRBD1 | CASSRDRGPEAFF